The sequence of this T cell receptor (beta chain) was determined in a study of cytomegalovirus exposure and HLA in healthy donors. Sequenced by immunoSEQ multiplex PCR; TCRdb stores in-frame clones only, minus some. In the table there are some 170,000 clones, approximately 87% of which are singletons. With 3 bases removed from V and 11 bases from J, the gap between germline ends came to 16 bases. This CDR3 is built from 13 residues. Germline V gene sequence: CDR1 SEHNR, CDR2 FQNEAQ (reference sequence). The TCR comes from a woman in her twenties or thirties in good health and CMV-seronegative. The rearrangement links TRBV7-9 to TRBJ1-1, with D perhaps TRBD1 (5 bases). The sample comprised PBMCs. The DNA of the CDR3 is TGTGCCAGCAGCTTGGGGATGGGGGGTGCTGCTTTCTTT. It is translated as CASSLGMGGAAFF.